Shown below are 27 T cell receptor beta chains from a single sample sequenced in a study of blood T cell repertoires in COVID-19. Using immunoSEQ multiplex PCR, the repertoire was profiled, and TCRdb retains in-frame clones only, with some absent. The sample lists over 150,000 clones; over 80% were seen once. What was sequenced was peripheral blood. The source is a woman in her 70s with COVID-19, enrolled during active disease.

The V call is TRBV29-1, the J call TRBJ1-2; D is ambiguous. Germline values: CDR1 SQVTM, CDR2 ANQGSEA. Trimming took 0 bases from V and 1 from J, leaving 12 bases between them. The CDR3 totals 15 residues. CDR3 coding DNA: TGCAGCGTTGAAGATCCCGTGGGAGTTAACTATGGCTACACCTTC. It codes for CSVEDPVGVNYGYTF. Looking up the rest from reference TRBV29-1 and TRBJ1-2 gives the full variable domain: SAVISQKPSRDICQRGTSLTIQCQVDSQVTMMFWYRQQPGQSLTLIATANQGSEATYESGFVIDKFPISRPNLTFSTLTVSNMSPEDSSIYLCSVEDPVGVNYGYTFGSGTRLTVV.

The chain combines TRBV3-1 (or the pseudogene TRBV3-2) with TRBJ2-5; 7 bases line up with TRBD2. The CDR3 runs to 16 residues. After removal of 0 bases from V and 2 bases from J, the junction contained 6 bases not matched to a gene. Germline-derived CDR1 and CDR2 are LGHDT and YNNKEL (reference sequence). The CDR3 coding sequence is TGTGCCAGCAGCCAAGATCGGGGGGTTGTACAAGAGACCCAGTACTTC. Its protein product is CASSQDRGVVQETQYF.

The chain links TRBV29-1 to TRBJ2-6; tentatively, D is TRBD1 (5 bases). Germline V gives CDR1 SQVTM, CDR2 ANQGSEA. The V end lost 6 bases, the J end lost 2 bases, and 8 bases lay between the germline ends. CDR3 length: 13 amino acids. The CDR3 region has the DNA TGCAGCGTCCGACAGACTGGGGCCAACGTCCTGACTTTC. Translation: CSVRQTGANVLTF.

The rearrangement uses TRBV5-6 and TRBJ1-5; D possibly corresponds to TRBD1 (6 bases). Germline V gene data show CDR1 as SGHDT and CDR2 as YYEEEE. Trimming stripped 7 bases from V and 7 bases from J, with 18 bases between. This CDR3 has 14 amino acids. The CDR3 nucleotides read TGTGCCAGCTCACGTCGGGGGGCTTGGCAGCCCCAGCATTTT. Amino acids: CASSRRGAWQPQHF.

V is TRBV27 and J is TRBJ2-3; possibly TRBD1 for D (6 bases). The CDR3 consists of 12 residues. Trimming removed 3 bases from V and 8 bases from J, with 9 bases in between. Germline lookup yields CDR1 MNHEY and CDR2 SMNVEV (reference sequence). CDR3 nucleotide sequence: TGTGCCAGCAGTTTCATAGGGGGTACGCAGTATTTT. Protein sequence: CASSFIGGTQYF.

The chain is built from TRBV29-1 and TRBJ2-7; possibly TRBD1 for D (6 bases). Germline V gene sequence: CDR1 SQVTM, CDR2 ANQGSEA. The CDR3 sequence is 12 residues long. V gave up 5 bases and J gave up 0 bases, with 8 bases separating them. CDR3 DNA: TGCAGCGTTCGGGACACCTCCTACGAGCAGTACTTC. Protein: CSVRDTSYEQYF.

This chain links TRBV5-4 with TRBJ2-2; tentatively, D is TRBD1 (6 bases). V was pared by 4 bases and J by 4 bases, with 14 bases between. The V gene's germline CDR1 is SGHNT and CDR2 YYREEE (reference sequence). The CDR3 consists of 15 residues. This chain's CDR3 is CASSPLDSPTGELFF. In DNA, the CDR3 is TGTGCCAGCAGCCCCCTGGACAGCCCCACCGGGGAGCTGTTTTTT. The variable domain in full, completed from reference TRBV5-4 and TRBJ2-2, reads ETGVTQSPTHLIKTRGQQVTLRCSSQSGHNTVSWYQQALGQGPQFIFQYYREEENGRGNFPPRFSGLQFPNYSSELNVNALELDDSALYLCASSPLDSPTGELFFGEGSRLTVL.

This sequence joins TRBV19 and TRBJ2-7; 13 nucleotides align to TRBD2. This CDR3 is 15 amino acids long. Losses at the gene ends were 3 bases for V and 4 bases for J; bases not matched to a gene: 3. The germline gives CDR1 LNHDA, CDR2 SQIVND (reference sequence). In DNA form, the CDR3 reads TGTGCCAGTAGTATGGGGACTAGCGGGATTTACGAGCAGTACTTC. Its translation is CASSMGTSGIYEQYF.

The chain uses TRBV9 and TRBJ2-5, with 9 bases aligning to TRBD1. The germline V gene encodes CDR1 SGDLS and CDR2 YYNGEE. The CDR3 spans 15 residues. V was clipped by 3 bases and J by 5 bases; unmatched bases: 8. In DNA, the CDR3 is TGTGCCAGCAGCGACCGGGACAGGGAATGGGAGACCCAGTACTTC. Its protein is CASSDRDREWETQYF.

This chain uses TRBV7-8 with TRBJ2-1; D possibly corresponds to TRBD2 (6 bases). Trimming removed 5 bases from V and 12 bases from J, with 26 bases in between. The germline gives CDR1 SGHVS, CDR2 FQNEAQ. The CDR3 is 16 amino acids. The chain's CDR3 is CASSPLAAGFPKGQFF. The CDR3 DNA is TGTGCCAGCAGCCCCCTGGCGGCGGGATTCCCCAAGGGGCAGTTCTTC.

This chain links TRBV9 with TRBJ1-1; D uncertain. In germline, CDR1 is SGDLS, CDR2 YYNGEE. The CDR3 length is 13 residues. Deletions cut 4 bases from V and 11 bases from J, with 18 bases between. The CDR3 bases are TGTGCCAGCAGCCTCGGAGGCACCGGGGTTGCTTTCTTT. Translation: CASSLGGTGVAFF. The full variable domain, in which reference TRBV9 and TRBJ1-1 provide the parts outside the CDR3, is DSGVTQTPKHLITATGQRVTLRCSPRSGDLSVYWYQQSLDQGLQFLIQYYNGEERAKGNILERFSAQQFPDLHSELNLSSLELGDSALYFCASSLGGTGVAFFGQGTRLTVV.

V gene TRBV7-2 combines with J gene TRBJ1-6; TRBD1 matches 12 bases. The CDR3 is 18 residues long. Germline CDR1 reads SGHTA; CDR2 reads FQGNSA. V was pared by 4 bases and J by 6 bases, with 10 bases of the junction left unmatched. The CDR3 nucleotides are TGTGCCAGCAGCTCGAGGGGACAGGGGGCGCTTGGTAATTCACCCCTCCACTTT. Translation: CASSSRGQGALGNSPLHF.

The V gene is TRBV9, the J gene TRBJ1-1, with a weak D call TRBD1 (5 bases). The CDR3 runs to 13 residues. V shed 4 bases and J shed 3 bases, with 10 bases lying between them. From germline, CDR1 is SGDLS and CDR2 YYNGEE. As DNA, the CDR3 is TGTGCCAGCAGCCCCGGGGGGGACACTGAAGCTTTCTTT. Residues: CASSPGGDTEAFF.

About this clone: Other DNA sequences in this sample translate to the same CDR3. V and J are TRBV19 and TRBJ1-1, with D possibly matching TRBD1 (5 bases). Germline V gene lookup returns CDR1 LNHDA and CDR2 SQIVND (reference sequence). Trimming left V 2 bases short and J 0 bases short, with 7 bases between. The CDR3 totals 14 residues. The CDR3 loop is CASSIRQMNTEAFF. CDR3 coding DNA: TGTGCCAGTAGTATAAGACAGATGAACACTGAAGCTTTCTTT. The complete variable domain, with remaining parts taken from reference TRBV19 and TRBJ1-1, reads DGGITQSPKYLFRKEGQNVTLSCEQNLNHDAMYWYRQDPGQGLRLIYYSQIVNDFQKGDIAEGYSVSREKKESFPLTVTSAQKNPTAFYLCASSIRQMNTEAFFGQGTRLTVV.

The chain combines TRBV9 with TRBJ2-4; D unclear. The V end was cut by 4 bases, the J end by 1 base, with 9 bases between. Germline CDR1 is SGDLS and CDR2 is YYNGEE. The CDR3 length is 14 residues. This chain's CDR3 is CASSLPPAKNIQYF. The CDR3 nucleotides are TGTGCCAGCAGCCTCCCCCCTGCCAAAAACATTCAGTACTTC.

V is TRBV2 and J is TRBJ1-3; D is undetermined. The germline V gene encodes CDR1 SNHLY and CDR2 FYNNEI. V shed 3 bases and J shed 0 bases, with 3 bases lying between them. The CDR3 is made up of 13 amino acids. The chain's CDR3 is CASSDNSGNTIYF. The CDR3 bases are TGTGCCAGCAGTGACAACTCTGGAAACACCATATATTTT.

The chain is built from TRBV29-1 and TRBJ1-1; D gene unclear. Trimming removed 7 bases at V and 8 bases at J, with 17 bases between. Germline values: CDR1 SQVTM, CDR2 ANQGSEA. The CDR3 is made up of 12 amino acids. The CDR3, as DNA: TGCAGCGCTGGGTTTGGGCGAAACGAAGCTTTCTTT. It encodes CSAGFGRNEAFF.

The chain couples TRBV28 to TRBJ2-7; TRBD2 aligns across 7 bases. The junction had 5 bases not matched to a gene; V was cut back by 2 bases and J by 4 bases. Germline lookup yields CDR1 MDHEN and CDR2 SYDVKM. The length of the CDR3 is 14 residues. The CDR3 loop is CASSLGRELYEQYF. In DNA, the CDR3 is TGTGCCAGCAGTTTAGGGCGGGAGTTATACGAGCAGTACTTC.

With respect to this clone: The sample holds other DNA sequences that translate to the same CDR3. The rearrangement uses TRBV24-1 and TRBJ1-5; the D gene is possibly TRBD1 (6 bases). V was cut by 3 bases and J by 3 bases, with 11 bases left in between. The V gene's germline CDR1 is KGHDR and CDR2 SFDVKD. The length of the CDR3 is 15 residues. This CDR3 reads CATSDGGGYNQPQHF. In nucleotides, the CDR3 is TGTGCCACCAGTGATGGGGGCGGATACAATCAGCCCCAGCATTTT.

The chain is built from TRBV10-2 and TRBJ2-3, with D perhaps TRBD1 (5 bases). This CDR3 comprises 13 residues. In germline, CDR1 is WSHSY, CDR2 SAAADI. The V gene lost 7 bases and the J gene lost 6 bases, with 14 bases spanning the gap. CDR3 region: CASTPWGSDTQYF. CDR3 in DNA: TGCGCCAGCACCCCTTGGGGCTCGGATACGCAGTATTTT.

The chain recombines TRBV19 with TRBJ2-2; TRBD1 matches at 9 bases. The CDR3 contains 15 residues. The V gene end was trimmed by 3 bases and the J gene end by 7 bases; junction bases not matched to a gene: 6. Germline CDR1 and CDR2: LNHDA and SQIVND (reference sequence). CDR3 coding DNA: TGTGCCAGTAGTATCGTCACAGGGGGCGGCGGGGAGCTGTTTTTT. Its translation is CASSIVTGGGGELFF.

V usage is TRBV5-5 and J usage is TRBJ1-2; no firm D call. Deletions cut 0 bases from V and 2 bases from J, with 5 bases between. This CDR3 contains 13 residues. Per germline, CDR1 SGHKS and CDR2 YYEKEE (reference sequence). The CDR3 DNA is TGTGCCAGCAGCTTGGGGAGGAACTATGGCTACACCTTC. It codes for CASSLGRNYGYTF.

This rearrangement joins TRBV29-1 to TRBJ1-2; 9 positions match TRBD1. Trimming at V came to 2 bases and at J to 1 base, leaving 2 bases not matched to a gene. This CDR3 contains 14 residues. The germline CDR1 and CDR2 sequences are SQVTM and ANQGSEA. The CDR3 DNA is TGCAGCGTTGAAAGACAGGGGGGTAACTATGGCTACACCTTC. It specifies CSVERQGGNYGYTF.

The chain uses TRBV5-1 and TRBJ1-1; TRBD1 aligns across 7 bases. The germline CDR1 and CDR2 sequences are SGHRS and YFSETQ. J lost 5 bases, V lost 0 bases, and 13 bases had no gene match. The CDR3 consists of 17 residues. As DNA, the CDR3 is TGCGCCAGCAGCTTGGACGGACAGGCTATCACGAAGACTGAAGCTTTCTTT. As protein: CASSLDGQAITKTEAFF. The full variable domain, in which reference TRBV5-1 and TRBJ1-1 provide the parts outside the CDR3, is KAGVTQTPRYLIKTRGQQVTLSCSPISGHRSVSWYQQTPGQGLQFLFEYFSETQRNKGNFPGRFSGRQFSNSRSEMNVSTLELGDSALYLCASSLDGQAITKTEAFFGQGTRLTVV.

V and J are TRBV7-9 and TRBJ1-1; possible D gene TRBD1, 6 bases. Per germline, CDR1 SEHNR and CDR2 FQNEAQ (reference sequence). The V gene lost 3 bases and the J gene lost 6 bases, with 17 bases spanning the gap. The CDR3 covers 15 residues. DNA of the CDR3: TGTGCCAGCAGCTTCGCGGGGGCGGGGGCGGCTGAAGCTTTCTTT. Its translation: CASSFAGAGAAEAFF. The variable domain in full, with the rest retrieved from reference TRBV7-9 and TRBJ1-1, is DTGVSQNPRHKITKRGQNVTFRCDPISEHNRLYWYRQTLGQGPEFLTYFQNEAQLEKSRLLSDRFSAERPKGSFSTLEIQRTEQGDSAMYLCASSFAGAGAAEAFFGQGTRLTVV.

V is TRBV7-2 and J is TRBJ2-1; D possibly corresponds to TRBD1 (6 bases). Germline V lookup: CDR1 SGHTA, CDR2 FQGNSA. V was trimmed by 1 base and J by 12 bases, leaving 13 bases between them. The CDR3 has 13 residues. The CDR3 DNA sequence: TGTGCCAGCAGCTTAGAGGTCAGGGGAATGCAGTTCTTC. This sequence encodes CASSLEVRGMQFF.

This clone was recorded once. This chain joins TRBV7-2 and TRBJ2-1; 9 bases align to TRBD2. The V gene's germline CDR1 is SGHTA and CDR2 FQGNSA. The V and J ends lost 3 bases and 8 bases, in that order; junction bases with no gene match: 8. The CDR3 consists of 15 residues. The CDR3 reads CASSFSGSNSHEQFF. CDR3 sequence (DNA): TGTGCCAGCAGCTTTAGCGGGAGTAACTCTCATGAGCAGTTCTTC.